The 30 T cell receptor beta chains reported below all come from one sample, sequenced in a study of shared clonotypes between healthy human individuals. The method was immunoSEQ multiplex PCR; TCRdb's version includes in-frame clones alone and lacks a portion of them. Of about half a million clones in the sample, about 84% are singletons; the top ten hold about an eighth. Specimen: PBMCs. Receptors were obtained from a woman between 35 and 50 years old in good health. Some clones in this sample may be carry-over from other donors' samples.

Notes on this clone: A single base is all that separates this from a far larger clone, so a read error is likely. The sample carries other DNA sequences with the same CDR3. The chain combines TRBV2 with TRBJ1-1; perhaps TRBD1 as D (5 bases). The ends were cut back, 2 bases at V and 1 base at J, with 14 bases in the middle. The CDR3 spans 16 residues. Per the germline V gene, CDR1 is SNHLY and CDR2 is FYNNEI. The CDR3, as DNA: TGTGCCAGCAGTGAATTGGGGGTAGAGAGGAACACTGAAGCTTTCTTT. Translation gives CASSELGVERNTEAFF.

As regards this clone: This is likely an artifact of a read error, given a far larger clone one base away. The J gene is TRBJ2-1, the V gene TRBV29-1; TRBD2 is a possible D gene (5 bases). V dropped 7 bases and J dropped 12 bases, with 28 bases sitting between them. CDR1 and CDR2 from the germline V gene are SQVTM and ANQGSEA. This CDR3 is built from 15 residues. CDR3 coding DNA: TGCAGCGCTGGGTCTAGCAGGAGTTCTGTATTGGGGCAGTTCTTC. This gives the protein CSAGSSRSSVLGQFF.

This clone was recorded a few times. A far larger clone is one nucleotide away, so this likely arose from a read error. The chain links TRBV11-3 to TRBJ2-5; 7 bases map to TRBD1. This CDR3 has 15 amino acids. The germline V gene has CDR1 SGHNT and CDR2 YENEEA. V trimming: 5 bases; J trimming: 1 base; junction bases outside the gene matches: 7. Here the CDR3 DNA reads TGTGCCAGCAGCAGTCGGACAGGAAGCCAAGAGACCCAGTACTTC. Translation: CASSSRTGSQETQYF.

This clone was observed many times. The chain couples TRBV10-3 to TRBJ2-7, with D perhaps TRBD1 or TRBD2 (5 bases each). This CDR3 contains 15 residues. Germline CDR1 is ENHRY and CDR2 is SYGVKD. The V gene lost 0 bases and the J gene lost 0 bases, with 9 bases spanning the gap. This CDR3 reads CAISESPGTSYEQYF. In DNA form, the CDR3 reads TGTGCCATCAGTGAGTCGCCCGGGACCTCCTACGAGCAGTACTTC.

This clone was seen a few times. This probably arose from a read error, given a far larger clone one base away. The CDR3 DNA follows: TGTGCCAGCAGTGGACTGAACACTGAAGCTTTCTTT. It encodes CASSGLNTEAFF. The chain combines TRBV25-1 with TRBJ1-1; no reliable D call. This CDR3 contains 12 residues. Per germline, CDR1 MGHDK and CDR2 SYGVNS. V lost 4 bases and J 0 bases, leaving 3 bases between the germline ends.

A note on this clone: Other DNA sequences in the sample encode the same CDR3. This rearrangement joins TRBV18 to TRBJ1-5; the D is unclear. Germline V gene lookup returns CDR1 KGHSH and CDR2 LQKENI. V was clipped by 3 bases and J by 0 bases, with 3 bases between them. The CDR3 is 13 residues long. The CDR3 region has the DNA TGTGCCAGCTCACCTGATAGCAATCAGCCCCAGCATTTT. This sequence encodes CASSPDSNQPQHF.

The V gene is TRBV9, the J gene TRBJ2-7; D is tentatively TRBD1 or TRBD2 (5 bases each). The germline V gene encodes CDR1 SGDLS and CDR2 YYNGEE. V lost 4 bases and J lost 2, with 13 bases in between. The CDR3 is 14 amino acids. The CDR3 loop is CASSPGPKAYEQYF. Here the CDR3 DNA reads TGTGCCAGCAGCCCGGGACCTAAAGCCTACGAGCAGTACTTC. Looking up the rest from reference TRBV9 and TRBJ2-7 gives the full variable domain: DSGVTQTPKHLITATGQRVTLRCSPRSGDLSVYWYQQSLDQGLQFLIQYYNGEERAKGNILERFSAQQFPDLHSELNLSSLELGDSALYFCASSPGPKAYEQYFGPGTRLTVT.

This clone has only one observation. It is likely a read error: a sequence one base away is far more abundant. The same CDR3 is also encoded by other DNA sequences in this sample. V usage is TRBV11-3 and J usage is TRBJ2-5, with D tentatively TRBD1 (5 bases). The J call may be in error: the DNA end matches TRBJ2-7 better. The germline V gene encodes CDR1 SGHNT and CDR2 YENEEA. The CDR3 has 19 amino acids. In DNA form, the CDR3 reads TGTGCCAGCAGCCTACCTGGACACCTTCTACTCGATAGCTCCTACGAGCAGTACTTC. As protein: CASSLPGHLLLDSSYEQYF.

The chain has TRBV27 and TRBJ1-2; TRBD1 agrees at 10 bases. V shed 5 bases and J 7 bases; nucleotides not matched to a gene: 7. The CDR3 has 14 amino acids. Germline values: CDR1 MNHEY, CDR2 SMNVEV (reference sequence). The CDR3 here is CASSPIGDRGGYTF. The CDR3 DNA is TGTGCCAGCAGTCCCATTGGGGACAGGGGTGGCTACACCTTC.

The rearrangement links TRBV27 to TRBJ2-7; 10 positions match TRBD2. V lost 6 bases and J lost 4; bases outside the gene matches: 6. Germline values: CDR1 MNHEY, CDR2 SMNVEV (reference sequence). The CDR3 covers 14 residues. This CDR3 is CASRSLAGLYEQYF. CDR3 DNA: TGTGCCAGCAGATCACTAGCGGGATTGTACGAGCAGTACTTC.

This clone was seen only a few times. The V call is TRBV7-7, the J call TRBJ2-5, with TRBD1 matching over 8 bases. V shed 0 bases and J 1 base; nucleotides not matched to a gene: 1. This CDR3 is built from 15 residues. Germline V lookup: CDR1 SSHAT, CDR2 FNYEAQ (reference sequence). The CDR3 coding sequence is TGTGCCAGCAGCTTAGCCAGGGGGCCCCAAGAGACCCAGTACTTC. Residues: CASSLARGPQETQYF.

This chain links TRBV28 with TRBJ2-3; 7 bases map to TRBD1. Germline CDR1 reads MDHEN; CDR2 reads SYDVKM. V shed 8 bases and J 4 bases; nucleotides not matched to a gene: 15. The CDR3 length is 16 residues. The CDR3 here is CASPPSTGIVSDTQYF. CDR3 coding DNA: TGTGCCAGCCCTCCCTCGACAGGGATAGTGTCAGATACGCAGTATTTT.

As for this clone: This probably arose from a read error, given a far larger clone one base away. The rearrangement uses TRBV19 and TRBJ1-5, with D hard to call. The better agreement between TRBJ2-3 and the DNA end casts doubt on the J call. The CDR3 contains 14 residues. In germline, CDR1 is LNHDA, CDR2 SQIVND (reference sequence). In nucleotides, the CDR3 is TGTGCCAGTAGTACCCGGACGGCGGATCAGCCCCAGTATTTT. Encoded protein: CASSTRTADQPQYF.

The gene calls are TRBV7-2 and TRBJ2-7; 12 nucleotides align to TRBD2. Germline CDR1 and CDR2: SGHTA and FQGNSA. V shed 5 bases and J 4 bases; nucleotides not matched to a gene: 6. This CDR3 region has 15 residues. CDR3: CASSPTSGGMYEQYF. CDR3 coding DNA: TGTGCCAGCAGCCCGACTAGCGGGGGAATGTACGAGCAGTACTTC.

This clone has only one observation. The CDR3 nucleotides are TGTGCCAGCAGCGAGGGACAAGGCGGCTACACCTTC. This encodes CASSEGQGGYTF. The chain carries TRBV7-3 and TRBJ1-2; perhaps TRBD1 as D (6 bases). This CDR3 comprises 12 residues. Germline values: CDR1 SGHTA, CDR2 FQGTGA. The V gene lost 5 bases and the J gene lost 8 bases, with 12 bases spanning the gap.

This rearrangement joins TRBV18 to TRBJ2-1, with 8 bases that match TRBD2. Germline V lookup: CDR1 KGHSH, CDR2 LQKENI. This CDR3 has 16 amino acids. The J segment lost 3 bases and the V segment lost 3 bases, leaving 7 bases of the junction unmatched. The CDR3 region is CASSPEGSGDYNEQFF. CDR3 DNA sequence: TGTGCCAGCTCACCGGAGGGTAGCGGGGACTACAATGAGCAGTTCTTC.

About this clone itself: Since a far larger clone is one base different, this is likely a read error. The chain couples TRBV30 to TRBJ1-2; D gene ambiguous. Germline values: CDR1 GTSNPN, CDR2 SVGIG (reference sequence). The CDR3 contains 13 residues. CDR3 region: CAWIGSPNYGYAF. CDR3 nucleotide sequence: TGTGCCTGGATTGGGAGTCCTAACTATGGCTACGCCTTC.

The genes are TRBV5-4 and TRBJ1-2; 8 nucleotides match TRBD1. With V trimmed by 4 bases and J by 3 bases, 8 bases remained unmatched. CDR3 length: 15 amino acids. Looked up from germline, CDR1 is SGHNT and CDR2 is YYREEE (reference sequence). CDR3 in DNA: TGTGCCAGCAGCACTGCGACAGGGGAGGACTATGGCTACACCTTC. Encoded protein: CASSTATGEDYGYTF.

On this clone: This likely reflects a read error, since a far larger clone is one base away. The chain uses TRBV30 and TRBJ2-1; TRBD1 or TRBD2 may be the D gene (5 bases each). CDR1 is GTSNPN and CDR2 is SVGIG in the germline V gene (reference sequence). The CDR3 runs to 12 residues. The CDR3 nucleotides are TGTGCCTGTAGTGTATGGGGGAGTGAGCAGTTCTTC. It yields the protein CACSVWGSEQFF.

As for this clone: At one of its ends the junction is not consistent with the germline gene, which may arise from a read error. Other nucleotide sequences in the sample specify the same CDR3. This rearrangement joins TRBV29-1 to TRBJ1-1, with 7 bases aligning to TRBD1. There are 16 residues in the CDR3. CDR1 and CDR2 (germline): SQVTM, ANQGSEA. CDR3: CSTIGGRATLNTEAFF. CDR3 bases: TGCAGCACAATAGGGGGCCGGGCTACTCTAAACACTGAGGCTTTCTTT.

This clone was counted a few times. V is TRBV6-1 and J is TRBJ1-4, with 7 bases aligning to TRBD1. The germline V gene encodes CDR1 MNHNS and CDR2 SASEGT. The CDR3 is 14 residues long. J lost 8 bases, V lost 6 bases, and 9 bases had no gene match. This CDR3 is CASSAGQGGEKLFF. In nucleotides, the CDR3 is TGTGCCAGCAGCGCCGGGCAGGGGGGCGAAAAACTGTTTTTT.

This clone was seen only a few times. The genes are TRBV28 and TRBJ1-1; possible D gene TRBD1, 6 bases. Germline CDR1 MDHEN, CDR2 SYDVKM. Trimming stripped 5 bases from V and 5 bases from J, with 24 bases between. The length of the CDR3 is 17 residues. CDR3 region: CASSPTAPVKGVTEAFF. CDR3 bases: TGTGCCAGCAGTCCGACTGCCCCGGTCAAGGGGGTGACTGAAGCTTTCTTT.

The V call is TRBV4-3, the J call TRBJ2-1; D gene uncertain. Trimming took 3 bases from V and 7 from J, leaving 10 bases between them. CDR1 and CDR2 from the germline V gene are LGHNA and YSLEER. This CDR3 has 13 residues. CDR3 in DNA: TGCGCCAGCAGCCATCGGATCGGGAATGAGCAGTTCTTC. This sequence encodes CASSHRIGNEQFF.

This clone came up once. The J gene is TRBJ1-4, the V gene TRBV7-2, with a weak D call TRBD1 (5 bases). The CDR3 has 15 residues. With 0 bases removed from V and 2 bases from J, the gap between germline ends came to 7 bases. CDR1 is SGHTA and CDR2 is FQGNSA in the germline V gene. The chain's CDR3 is CASSLAAGTNEKLFF. The CDR3 DNA reads TGTGCCAGCAGCTTAGCCGCAGGGACTAATGAAAAACTGTTTTTT.

The V and J genes are TRBV9 and TRBJ2-3, with 7 bases fitting TRBD1. The CDR3 loop spans 15 amino acids. The ends lost 4 bases at V and 3 bases at J; junction bases unmatched: 8. The V gene's germline CDR1 is SGDLS and CDR2 YYNGEE. CDR3 coding DNA: TGTGCCAGCAGCACCGAGGGGGCCAGGACAGATACGCAGTATTTT. Translating gives CASSTEGARTDTQYF.

This clone has a handful of counts. A read error may be the cause here, since a much bigger clone is one base away. The V call is TRBV14, the J call TRBJ2-1; 7 bases are shared with TRBD1. This CDR3 has 15 residues. The V gene end was trimmed by 5 bases and the J gene end by 2 bases; junction bases not matched to a gene: 6. In germline, CDR1 is SGHDN, CDR2 FVKESK. CDR3 DNA: TGTGCCAGCAGCTTTCGGGACAGTGCCTACAATGAGCAGTTCTTC. It is translated as CASSFRDSAYNEQFF.

In regard to this clone: A junction boundary mismatches the germline segment, possibly from a read error. The sample contains more than one DNA sequence encoding this CDR3. The chain has TRBV28 and TRBJ1-1, with D possibly matching TRBD1 (6 bases). The CDR3 loop spans 15 amino acids. CDR1 MDHEN and CDR2 SYDVKM come from the germline V gene. The CDR3 sequence is CASTTPGGINTEAFF. The CDR3 nucleotides are TGTGCCAGCACCACCCCGGGGGGCATAAACACTGAAGCTTTCTTC.

The chain combines TRBV5-6 with TRBJ2-6; D gene unclear. V dropped 2 bases and J dropped 0 bases, with 6 bases sitting between them. Germline V gene lookup returns CDR1 SGHDT and CDR2 YYEEEE. The CDR3 is 15 amino acids. CDR3 nucleotides: TGTGCCAGCAGCTTTGCCACCTCTGGGGCCAACGTCCTGACTTTC. Protein product: CASSFATSGANVLTF.

This sequence joins TRBV7-2 and TRBJ1-5, with D unclear. The CDR3 is made up of 14 amino acids. Trimming stripped 2 bases from V and 0 bases from J, with 5 bases between. CDR1 and CDR2 (germline): SGHTA, FQGNSA. CDR3 residues: CASSLYYSNQPQHF. CDR3 nucleotides: TGTGCCAGCAGCTTATATTATAGCAATCAGCCCCAGCATTTT.

The V call is TRBV30, the J call TRBJ2-2, with D maybe TRBD1 (6 bases). The CDR3 spans 16 residues. CDR1 and CDR2 from the germline V gene are GTSNPN and SVGIG (reference sequence). Trimming shortened V by 4 bases and J by 4 bases, and 19 bases separated the two germline ends. In DNA form, the CDR3 reads TGTGCCTGGAATGAGGCTGTCTTCAGGGGCACCGGGGAGCTGTTTTTT. Its protein product is CAWNEAVFRGTGELFF. The full variable domain, completed using reference TRBV30 and TRBJ2-2, is SQTIHQWPATLVQPVGSPLSLECTVEGTSNPNLYWYRQAAGRGLQLLFYSVGIGQISSEVPQNLSASRPQDRQFILSSKKLLLSDSGFYLCAWNEAVFRGTGELFFGEGSRLTVL.